Detailed here is one T cell receptor beta chain. The antigen is unknown. The data are from a study of T cell responses to AZD1222 COVID-19 vaccine. Trimming stripped 6 bases from V and 2 bases from J, with 14 bases between. Germline values: CDR1 MDHEN, CDR2 SYDVKM. This CDR3 contains 15 residues. Whole-study results and caveats: Rises in breadth and depth of Spike-specific TCRs came after two AZD1222 doses. It was only after the peak T cell response that any repertoires were sampled.

The protocol was immunoSEQ multiplex PCR, while the TCRdb copy is restricted to in-frame clones and leaves out a portion. The table has about 60,000 clones, approximately 86% seen once. The specimen comprised peripheral blood, sampled on day 0 of AZD1222 vaccination. This clonotype originated in an adult in good health. This sequence joins TRBV28 and TRBJ1-5; a possible D gene is TRBD1 (5 bases). The CDR3 DNA reads TGTGCCAGCAGCTCCGCAGGGCATGGCAATCAGCCCCAGCATTTT. This encodes CASSSAGHGNQPQHF.